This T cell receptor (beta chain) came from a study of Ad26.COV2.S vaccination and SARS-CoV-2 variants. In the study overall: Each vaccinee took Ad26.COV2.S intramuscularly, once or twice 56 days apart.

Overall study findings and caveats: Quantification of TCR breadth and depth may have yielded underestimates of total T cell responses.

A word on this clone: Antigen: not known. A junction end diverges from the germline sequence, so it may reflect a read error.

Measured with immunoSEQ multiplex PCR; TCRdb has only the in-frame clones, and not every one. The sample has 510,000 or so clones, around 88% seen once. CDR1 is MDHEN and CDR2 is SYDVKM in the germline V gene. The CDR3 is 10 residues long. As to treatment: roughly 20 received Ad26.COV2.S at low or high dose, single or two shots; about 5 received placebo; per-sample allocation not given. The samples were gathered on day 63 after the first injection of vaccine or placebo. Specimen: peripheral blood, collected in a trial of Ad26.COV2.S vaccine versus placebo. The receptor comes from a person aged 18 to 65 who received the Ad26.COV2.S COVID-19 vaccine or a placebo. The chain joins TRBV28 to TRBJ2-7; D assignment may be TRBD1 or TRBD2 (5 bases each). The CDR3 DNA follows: TGTGCCAGCGGGACCCCGGCTATTCAGTTC. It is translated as CASGTPAIQF.